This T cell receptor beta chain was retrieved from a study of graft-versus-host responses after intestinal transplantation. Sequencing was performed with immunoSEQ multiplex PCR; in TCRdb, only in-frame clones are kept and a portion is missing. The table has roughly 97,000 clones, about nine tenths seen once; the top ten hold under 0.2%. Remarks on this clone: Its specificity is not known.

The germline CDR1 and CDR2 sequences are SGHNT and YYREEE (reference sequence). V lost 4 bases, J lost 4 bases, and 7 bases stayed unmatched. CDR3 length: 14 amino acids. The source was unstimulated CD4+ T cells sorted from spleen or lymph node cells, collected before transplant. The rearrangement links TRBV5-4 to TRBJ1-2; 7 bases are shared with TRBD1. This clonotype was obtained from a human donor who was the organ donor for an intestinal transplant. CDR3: CASSPIQGPYGYTF. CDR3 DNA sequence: TGTGCCAGCAGCCCGATACAGGGGCCCTATGGCTACACCTTC.